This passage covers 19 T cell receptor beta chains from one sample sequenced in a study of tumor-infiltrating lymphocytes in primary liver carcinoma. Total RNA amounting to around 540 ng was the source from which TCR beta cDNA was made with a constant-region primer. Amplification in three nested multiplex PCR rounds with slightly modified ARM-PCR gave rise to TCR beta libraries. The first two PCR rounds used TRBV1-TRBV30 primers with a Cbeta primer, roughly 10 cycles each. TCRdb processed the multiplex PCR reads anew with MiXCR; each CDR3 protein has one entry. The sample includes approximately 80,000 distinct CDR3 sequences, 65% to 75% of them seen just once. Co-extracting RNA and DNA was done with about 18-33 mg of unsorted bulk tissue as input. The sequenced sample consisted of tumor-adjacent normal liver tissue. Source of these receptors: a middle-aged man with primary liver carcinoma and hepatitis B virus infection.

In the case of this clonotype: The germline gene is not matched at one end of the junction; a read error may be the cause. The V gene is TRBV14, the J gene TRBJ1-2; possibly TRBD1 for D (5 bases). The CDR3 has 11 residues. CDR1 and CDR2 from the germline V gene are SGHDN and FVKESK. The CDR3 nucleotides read TGTGCTAGCAGCTCGGGACTGAGGATCACCTTC. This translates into CASSSGLRITF.

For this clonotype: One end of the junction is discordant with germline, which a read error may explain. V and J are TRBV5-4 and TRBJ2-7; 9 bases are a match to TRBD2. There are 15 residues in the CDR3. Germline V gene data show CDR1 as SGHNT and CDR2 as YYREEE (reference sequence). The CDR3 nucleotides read TGTGCCAGCAGCTCGACTAGCGGATTTTCCTACGAACAGTACTTC. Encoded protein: CASSSTSGFSYEQYF.

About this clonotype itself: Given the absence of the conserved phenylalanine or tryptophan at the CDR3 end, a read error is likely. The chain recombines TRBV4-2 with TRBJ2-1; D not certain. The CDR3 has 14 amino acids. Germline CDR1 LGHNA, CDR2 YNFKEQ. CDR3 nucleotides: TGTGCCAGTAGCCTAGGGCACAGCGACGATGAGCAGTTCGTC. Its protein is CASSLGHSDDEQFV.

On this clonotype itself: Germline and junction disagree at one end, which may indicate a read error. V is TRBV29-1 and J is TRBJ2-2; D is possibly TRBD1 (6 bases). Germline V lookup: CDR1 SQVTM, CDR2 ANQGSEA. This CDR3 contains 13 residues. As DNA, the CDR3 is TGCAGCGTTTATACAGGGAACACCGGGGAGCCGTTTTTT. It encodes CSVYTGNTGEPFF.

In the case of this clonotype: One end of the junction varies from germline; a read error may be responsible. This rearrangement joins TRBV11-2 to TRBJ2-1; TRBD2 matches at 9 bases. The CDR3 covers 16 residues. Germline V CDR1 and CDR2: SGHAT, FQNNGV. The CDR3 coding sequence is TGTGCTAACAACTTGGAGCTCCTAGCGGGAATGAATGAACAGTTCTTC. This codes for CANNLELLAGMNEQFF.

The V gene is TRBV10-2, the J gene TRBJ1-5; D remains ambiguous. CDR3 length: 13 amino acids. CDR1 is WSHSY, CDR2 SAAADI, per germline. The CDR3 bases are TGCGACAGTAGTGAGTCTGTGATTCAACCCCAGCATTTT. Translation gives CDSSESVIQPQHF.

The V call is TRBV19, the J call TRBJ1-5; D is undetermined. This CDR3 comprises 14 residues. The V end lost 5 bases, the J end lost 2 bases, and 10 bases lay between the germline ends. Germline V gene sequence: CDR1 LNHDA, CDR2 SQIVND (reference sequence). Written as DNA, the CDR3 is TGTGCCAGTAGTCACCGCGGGGGCAATCAGCCCCAGCATTTT. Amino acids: CASSHRGGNQPQHF.

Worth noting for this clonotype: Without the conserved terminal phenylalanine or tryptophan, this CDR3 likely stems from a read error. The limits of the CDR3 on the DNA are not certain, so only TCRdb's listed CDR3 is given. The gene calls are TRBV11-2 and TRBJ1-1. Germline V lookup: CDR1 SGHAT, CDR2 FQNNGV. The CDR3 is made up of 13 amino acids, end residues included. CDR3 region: CASRLVDNTEASC.

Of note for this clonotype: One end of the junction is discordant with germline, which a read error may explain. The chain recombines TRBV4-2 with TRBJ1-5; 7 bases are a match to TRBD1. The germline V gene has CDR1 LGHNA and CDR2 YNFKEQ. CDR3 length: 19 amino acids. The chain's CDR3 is CACSQVEGSGQLSNKPQHF. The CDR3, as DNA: TGTGCCTGCAGCCAAGTGGAGGGGTCGGGACAGCTTAGCAATAAGCCCCAGCATTTT.

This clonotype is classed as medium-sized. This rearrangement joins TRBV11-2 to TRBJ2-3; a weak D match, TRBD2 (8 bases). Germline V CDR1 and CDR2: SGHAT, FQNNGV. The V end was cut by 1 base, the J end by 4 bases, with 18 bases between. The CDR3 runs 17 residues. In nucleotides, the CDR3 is TGTGCCAGCAGCTTAGGCAGGGGGACTAGACCTCCAGATACGCAGTATTTT. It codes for CASSLGRGTRPPDTQYF.

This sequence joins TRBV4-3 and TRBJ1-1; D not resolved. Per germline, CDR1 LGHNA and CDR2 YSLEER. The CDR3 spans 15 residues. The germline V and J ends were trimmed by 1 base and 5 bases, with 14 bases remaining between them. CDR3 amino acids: CASSQGFGKRTEAFF. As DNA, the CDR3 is TGCGCCAGCAGCCAAGGGTTCGGGAAAAGAACTGAAGCTTTCTTT.

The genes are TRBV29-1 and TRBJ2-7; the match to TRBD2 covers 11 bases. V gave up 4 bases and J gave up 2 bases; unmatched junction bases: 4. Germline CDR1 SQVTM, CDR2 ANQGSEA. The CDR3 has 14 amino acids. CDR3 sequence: CSVVELAGAYEQYF. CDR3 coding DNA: TGCAGCGTTGTGGAACTAGCGGGAGCCTACGAGCAGTACTTC.

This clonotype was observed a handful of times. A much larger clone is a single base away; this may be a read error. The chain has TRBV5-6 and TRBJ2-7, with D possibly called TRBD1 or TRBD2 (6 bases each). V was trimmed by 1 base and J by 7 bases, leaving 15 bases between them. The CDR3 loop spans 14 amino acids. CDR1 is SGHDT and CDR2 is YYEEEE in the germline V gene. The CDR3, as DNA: TGTGCCAGCAGCTTGTGGGGGGCTATGAGGGAGCAGTACTTC. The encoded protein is CASSLWGAMREQYF.

CDR3 DNA sequence: TGCGCCAGCAGTGGCACAGCGGGAGTCTCAGATACGCAGTATTTT. Translated, it gives CASSGTAGVSDTQYF. This chain links TRBV5-1 with TRBJ2-3; 8 nucleotides agree with TRBD2. V shed 5 bases and J 4 bases; nucleotides not matched to a gene: 9. The CDR3 loop spans 15 amino acids. CDR1 is SGHRS, CDR2 YFSETQ, per germline.

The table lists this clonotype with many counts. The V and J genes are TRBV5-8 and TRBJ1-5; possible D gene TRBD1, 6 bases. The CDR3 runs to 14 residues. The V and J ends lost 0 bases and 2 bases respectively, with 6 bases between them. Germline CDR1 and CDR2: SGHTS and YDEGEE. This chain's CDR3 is CASSLAGGNQPQHF. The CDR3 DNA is TGTGCCAGCAGCTTGGCAGGGGGCAATCAGCCCCAGCATTTT.

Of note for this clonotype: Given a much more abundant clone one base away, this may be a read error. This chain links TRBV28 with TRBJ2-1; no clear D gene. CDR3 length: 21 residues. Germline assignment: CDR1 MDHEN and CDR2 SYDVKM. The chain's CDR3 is CVSSFWSGPRFPPSSYNEQFF. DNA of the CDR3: TGTGTCAGCAGTTTTTGGTCCGGCCCCCGCTTTCCACCGAGCTCCTACAATGAGCAGTTCTTC.

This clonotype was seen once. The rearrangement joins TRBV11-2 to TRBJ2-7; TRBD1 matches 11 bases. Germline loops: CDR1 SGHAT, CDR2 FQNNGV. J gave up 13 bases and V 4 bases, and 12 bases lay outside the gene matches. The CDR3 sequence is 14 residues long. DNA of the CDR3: TGTGCCAGCAGCTCTCGGACAGGGGGCTCCGAACAATACTTC. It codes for CASSSRTGGSEQYF.

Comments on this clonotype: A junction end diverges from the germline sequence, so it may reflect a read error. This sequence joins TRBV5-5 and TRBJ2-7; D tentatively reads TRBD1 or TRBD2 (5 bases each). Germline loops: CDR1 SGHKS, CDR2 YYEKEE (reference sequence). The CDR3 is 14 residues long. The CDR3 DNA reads TGTGCCCGCAGTGTACAGGAGGTTGTGAACGAGCAGTACTTC. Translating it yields CARSVQEVVNEQYF. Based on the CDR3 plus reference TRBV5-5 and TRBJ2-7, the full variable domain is DAGVTQSPTHLIKTRGQQVTLRCSPISGHKSVSWYQQVLGQGPQFIFQYYEKEERGRGNFPDRFSARQFPNYSSELNVNALLLGDSALYLCARSVQEVVNEQYFGPGTRLTVT.

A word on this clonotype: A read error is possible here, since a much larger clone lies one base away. As DNA, the CDR3 is TGTGCCAGCAGCCAAGGCGCAACTGGGGCCAACGTCCTGACTTTC. This encodes CASSQGATGANVLTF. The chain is built from TRBV14 and TRBJ2-6, with D hard to call. The CDR3 sequence is 15 residues long. V lost 1 base and J 2 bases, leaving 6 bases between the germline ends. Germline values: CDR1 SGHDN, CDR2 FVKESK.